What follows describes a single T cell receptor (beta chain). The antigen is not known. Per germline, CDR1 SGHAT and CDR2 FQNNGV. This CDR3 has 13 residues. Trimming pared 0 bases from V and 6 bases from J, leaving 8 bases between. This sample is drawn from a study of T cell repertoires in cytomegalovirus infection. Study overall: Based on public TCR beta signatures, there were indications of CMV infection and of a matching HLA type.

Regarding the study as a whole: HLA-C-restricted CMV clonotypes gave the most frequent clonotype in two of eight donors. People with CMV and the relevant HLA were identified by cumulative public TCR beta family frequency.

MiXCR was run by TCRdb on the reads, yielding one entry per CDR3 protein. The data show around 740,000 distinct CDR3 sequences, less than 40% seen once. The rearrangement links TRBV11-2 to TRBJ1-2; D unresolved. Sequencing was done on a sample of PBMCs. This sequence originates from a human donor in good health (CMV status not recorded). Some clones in this sample may be carry-over from other donors' samples. DNA for the CDR3: TGTGCCAGCAGCTTAGACGCGGGAGATGGCTACACCTTC. Residues: CASSLDAGDGYTF.